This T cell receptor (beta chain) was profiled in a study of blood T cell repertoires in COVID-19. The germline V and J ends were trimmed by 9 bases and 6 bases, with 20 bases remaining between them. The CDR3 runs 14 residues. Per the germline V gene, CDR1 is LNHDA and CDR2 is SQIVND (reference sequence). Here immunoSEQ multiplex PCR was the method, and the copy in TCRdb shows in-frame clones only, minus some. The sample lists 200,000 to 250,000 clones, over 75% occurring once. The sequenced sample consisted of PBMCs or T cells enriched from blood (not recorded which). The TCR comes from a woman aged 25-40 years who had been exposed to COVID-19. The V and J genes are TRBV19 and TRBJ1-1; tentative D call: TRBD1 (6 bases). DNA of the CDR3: TGTGCCAGCACGGGACACCTGAACGGCGCTGAAGCTTTCTTT. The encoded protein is CASTGHLNGAEAFF. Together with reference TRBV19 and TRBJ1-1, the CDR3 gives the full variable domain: DGGITQSPKYLFRKEGQNVTLSCEQNLNHDAMYWYRQDPGQGLRLIYYSQIVNDFQKGDIAEGYSVSREKKESFPLTVTSAQKNPTAFYLCASTGHLNGAEAFFGQGTRLTVV.